One sample yielded the 2 T cell receptor beta chains listed below, sequenced in a study of T cells in narcolepsy. Method: immunoSEQ multiplex PCR; TCRdb's copy keeps in-frame clones and lacks some. The sample has some 29,000 clones; approximately 87% are singletons. The sample consisted of memory (CD45RA-) CD4+ T cells from blood. These receptors were collected from a human donor in good health.

The rearrangement joins TRBV13 to TRBJ2-5, with D possibly TRBD2 on 5 matching bases. Matching the DNA end better, TRBJ2-7 makes the J call doubtful. CDR1 and CDR2 from the germline V gene are PRHDT and FYEKMQ (reference sequence). The CDR3 has 13 amino acids. The CDR3 bases are TGTGCCAGCAGCTTAAACGGACTCTACGAGCAGTACTTC. Protein product: CASSLNGLYEQYF.

The chain has TRBV29-1 and TRBJ1-2; D gene ambiguous. Germline-derived CDR1 and CDR2 are SQVTM and ANQGSEA. The CDR3 runs to 12 residues. The ends were cut back, 1 base at V and 3 bases at J, with 6 bases in the middle. The CDR3 DNA sequence: TGCAGCGTTGAAGGTCGACACTATGGCTACACCTTC. As protein: CSVEGRHYGYTF.